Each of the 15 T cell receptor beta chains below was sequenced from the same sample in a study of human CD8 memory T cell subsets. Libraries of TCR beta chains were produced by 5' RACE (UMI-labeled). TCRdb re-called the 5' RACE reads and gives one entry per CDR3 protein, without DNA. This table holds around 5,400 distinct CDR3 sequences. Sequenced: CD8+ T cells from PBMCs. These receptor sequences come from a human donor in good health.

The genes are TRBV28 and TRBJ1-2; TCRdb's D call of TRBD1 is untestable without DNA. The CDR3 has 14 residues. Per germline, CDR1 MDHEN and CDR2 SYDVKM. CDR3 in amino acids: CASSLISLAHGYTF.

The CDR3 reads CASSHQGNIQYF. This rearrangement joins TRBV5-1 to TRBJ2-4; the TCRdb call, TRBD1, lacks DNA for checking. CDR3 size: 12 residues. The V gene's germline CDR1 is SGHRS and CDR2 YFSETQ.

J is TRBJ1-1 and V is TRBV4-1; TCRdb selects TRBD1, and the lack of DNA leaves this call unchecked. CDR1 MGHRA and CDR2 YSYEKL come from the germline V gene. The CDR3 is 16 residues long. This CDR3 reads CASSQEYRDQNTEAFF.

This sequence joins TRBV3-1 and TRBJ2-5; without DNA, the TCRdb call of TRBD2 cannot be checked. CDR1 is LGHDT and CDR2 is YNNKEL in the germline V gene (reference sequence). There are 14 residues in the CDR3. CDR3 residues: CASSQVGGQETQYF.

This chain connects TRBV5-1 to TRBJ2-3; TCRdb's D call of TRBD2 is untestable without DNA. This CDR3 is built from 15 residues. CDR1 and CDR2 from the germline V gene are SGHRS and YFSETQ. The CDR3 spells CASSLTSGSTDTQYF.

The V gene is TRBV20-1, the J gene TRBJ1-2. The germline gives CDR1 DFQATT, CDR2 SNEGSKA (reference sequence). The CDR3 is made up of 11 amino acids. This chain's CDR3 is CSARDLTGYTF.

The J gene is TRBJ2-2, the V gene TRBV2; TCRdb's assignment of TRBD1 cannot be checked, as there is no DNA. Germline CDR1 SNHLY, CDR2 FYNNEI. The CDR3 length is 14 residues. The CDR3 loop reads CAGRQGLGTGELFF.

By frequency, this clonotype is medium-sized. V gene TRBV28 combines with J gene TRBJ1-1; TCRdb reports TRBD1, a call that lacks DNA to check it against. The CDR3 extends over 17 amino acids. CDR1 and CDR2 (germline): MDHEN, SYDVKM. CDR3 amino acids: CASSLSSWGIGITEAFF. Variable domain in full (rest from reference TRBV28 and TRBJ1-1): DVKVTQSSRYLVKRTGEKVFLECVQDMDHENMFWYRQDPGLGLRLIYFSYDVKMKEKGDIPEGYSVSREKKERFSLILESASTNQTSMYLCASSLSSWGIGITEAFFGQGTRLTVV.

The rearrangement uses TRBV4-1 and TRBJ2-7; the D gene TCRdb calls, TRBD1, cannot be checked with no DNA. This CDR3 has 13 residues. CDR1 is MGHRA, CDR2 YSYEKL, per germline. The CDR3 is CASSQVTGVEQYF.

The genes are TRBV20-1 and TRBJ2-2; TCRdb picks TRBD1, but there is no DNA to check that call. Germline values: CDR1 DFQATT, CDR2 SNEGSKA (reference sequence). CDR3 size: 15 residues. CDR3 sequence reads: CSAQDRETNTGELFF.

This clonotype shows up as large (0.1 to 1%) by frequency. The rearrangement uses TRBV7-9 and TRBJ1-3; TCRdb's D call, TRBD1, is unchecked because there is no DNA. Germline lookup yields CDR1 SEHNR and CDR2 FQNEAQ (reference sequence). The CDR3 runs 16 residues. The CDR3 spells CASSYSGTGGGNTIYF.

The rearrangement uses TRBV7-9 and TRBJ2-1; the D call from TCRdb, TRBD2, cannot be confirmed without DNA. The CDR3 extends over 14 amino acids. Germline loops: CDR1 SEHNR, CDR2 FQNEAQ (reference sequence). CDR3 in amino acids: CASSFPAGANEQFF.

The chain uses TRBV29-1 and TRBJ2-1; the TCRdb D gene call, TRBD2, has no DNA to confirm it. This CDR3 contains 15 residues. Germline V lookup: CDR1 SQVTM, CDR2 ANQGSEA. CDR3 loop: CSVVSGTRGGNEQFF.

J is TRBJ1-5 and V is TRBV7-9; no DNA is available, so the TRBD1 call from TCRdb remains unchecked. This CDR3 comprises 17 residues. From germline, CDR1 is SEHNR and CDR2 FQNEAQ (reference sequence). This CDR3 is CASSKTQGAYSNQPQHF. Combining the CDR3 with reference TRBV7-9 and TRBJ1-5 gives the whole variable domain DTGVSQNPRHKITKRGQNVTFRCDPISEHNRLYWYRQTLGQGPEFLTYFQNEAQLEKSRLLSDRFSAERPKGSFSTLEIQRTEQGDSAMYLCASSKTQGAYSNQPQHFGDGTRLSIL.

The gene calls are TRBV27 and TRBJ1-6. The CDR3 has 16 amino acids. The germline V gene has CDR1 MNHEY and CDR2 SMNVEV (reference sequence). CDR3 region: CASREGTSYYNSPLHF.